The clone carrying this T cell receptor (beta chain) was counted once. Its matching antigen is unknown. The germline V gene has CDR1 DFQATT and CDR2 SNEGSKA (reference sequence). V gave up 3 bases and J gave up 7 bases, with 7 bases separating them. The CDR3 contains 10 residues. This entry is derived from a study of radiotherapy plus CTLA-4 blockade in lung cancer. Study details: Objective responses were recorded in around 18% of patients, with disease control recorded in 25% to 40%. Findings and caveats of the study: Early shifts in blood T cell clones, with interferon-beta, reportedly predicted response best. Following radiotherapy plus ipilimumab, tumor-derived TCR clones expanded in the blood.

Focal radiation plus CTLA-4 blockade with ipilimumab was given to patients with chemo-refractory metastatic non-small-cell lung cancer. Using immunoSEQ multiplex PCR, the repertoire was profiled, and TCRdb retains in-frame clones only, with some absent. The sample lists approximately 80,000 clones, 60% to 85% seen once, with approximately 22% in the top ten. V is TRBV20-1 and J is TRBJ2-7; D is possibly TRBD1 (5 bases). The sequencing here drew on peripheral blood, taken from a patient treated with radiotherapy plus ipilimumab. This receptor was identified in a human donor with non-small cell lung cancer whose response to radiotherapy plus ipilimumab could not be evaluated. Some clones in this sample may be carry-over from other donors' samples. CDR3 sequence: CSARTEEQYF. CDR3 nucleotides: TGCAGTGCTAGGACAGAAGAGCAGTACTTC.